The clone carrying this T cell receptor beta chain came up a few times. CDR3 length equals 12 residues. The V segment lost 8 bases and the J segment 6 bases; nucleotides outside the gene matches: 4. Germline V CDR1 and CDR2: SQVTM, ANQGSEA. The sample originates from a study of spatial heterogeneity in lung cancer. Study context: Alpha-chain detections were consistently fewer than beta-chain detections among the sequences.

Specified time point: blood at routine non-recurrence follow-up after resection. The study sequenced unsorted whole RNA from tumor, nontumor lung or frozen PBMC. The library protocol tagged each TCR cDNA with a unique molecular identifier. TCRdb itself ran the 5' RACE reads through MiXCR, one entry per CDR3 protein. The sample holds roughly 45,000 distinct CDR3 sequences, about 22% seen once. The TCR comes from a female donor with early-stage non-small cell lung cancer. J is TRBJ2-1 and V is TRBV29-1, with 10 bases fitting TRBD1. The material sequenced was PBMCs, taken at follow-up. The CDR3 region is CSIGQGGNEQFF. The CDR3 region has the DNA TGCAGCATAGGACAGGGGGGCAATGAGCAGTTCTTC.